The 10 T cell receptor beta chains below all came from one sample that was sequenced in a study of vaccination effects on CD4 cells after COVID-19. No cognate antigen is known for these TCRs. Expansion with viral peptide pools was applied to antigen-specific CD4+ T cells by the ViraFEST assay prior to sequencing. The authors isolated CD4+ T cells after around nine days of culture. The table came from immunoSEQ multiplex PCR; TCRdb's copy has only in-frame clones and leaves some out. Among about 20,000 clones listed, less than 85% were seen once. Here the sequenced sample was CD4+ T cells from PBMCs cultured with HCoV-229E spike peptides, taken before COVID-19 vaccination. These receptors came from a human donor who received a COVID-19 vaccine.

This chain joins TRBV18 and TRBJ2-3; TRBD1 might be the D (6 bases). Between the trimmed V and J ends, which lost 6 bases and 1 base, there was a span of 14 bases. The CDR3 totals 15 residues. CDR1 is KGHSH, CDR2 LQKENI, per germline. CDR3 nucleotides: TGTGCCAGCTCGCTACAGGGCCGGGGCACAGATACGCAGTATTTT. It yields the protein CASSLQGRGTDTQYF.

The rearrangement uses TRBV30 and TRBJ1-4, with a tentative D call TRBD1 (5 bases). CDR1 is GTSNPN, CDR2 SVGIG, per germline (reference sequence). This CDR3 region has 14 residues. V lost 2 bases and J lost 7, with 14 bases in between. CDR3 protein: CAWSRGRGGEKLFF. The CDR3 DNA reads as TGTGCCTGGAGTAGGGGCCGAGGAGGTGAAAAACTGTTTTTT.

This chain links TRBV9 with TRBJ2-3; D is ambiguous. The CDR3 runs to 15 residues. V was pared by 3 bases and J by 4 bases, with 15 bases between. Germline CDR1 is SGDLS and CDR2 is YYNGEE. The CDR3 loop reads CASSADVGFADTQYF. In nucleotides, the CDR3 is TGTGCCAGCAGCGCCGACGTGGGGTTCGCAGATACGCAGTATTTT.

V usage is TRBV5-6 and J usage is TRBJ1-3; D might be TRBD1 (5 bases). Looked up from germline, CDR1 is SGHDT and CDR2 is YYEEEE. This CDR3 has 16 residues. Trimming took 0 bases from V and 4 from J, leaving 14 bases between them. The CDR3 loop reads CASSLAGEGAGNTIYF. The CDR3 nucleotides are TGTGCCAGCAGCTTGGCCGGGGAAGGGGCGGGAAACACCATATATTTT. Full variable domain (rest looked up from reference TRBV5-6 and TRBJ1-3): DAGVTQSPTHLIKTRGQQVTLRCSPKSGHDTVSWYQQALGQGPQFIFQYYEEEERQRGNFPDRFSGHQFPNYSSELNVNALLLGDSALYLCASSLAGEGAGNTIYFGEGSWLTVV.

This chain uses TRBV27 with TRBJ1-4, with a weak D call TRBD1 (5 bases). Trimming pared 10 bases from V and 0 bases from J, leaving 15 bases between. CDR1 MNHEY and CDR2 SMNVEV come from the germline V gene (reference sequence). This CDR3 spans 15 amino acids. The CDR3 coding sequence is TGTGCCACCAGGTTTGGGGACCCAACTAATGAAAAACTGTTTTTT. Translated: CATRFGDPTNEKLFF.

J is TRBJ2-7 and V is TRBV19, with 7 bases aligning to TRBD1. Per germline, CDR1 LNHDA and CDR2 SQIVND (reference sequence). With 5 bases clipped from V and 3 bases from J, the junction kept 4 bases outside the gene matches. This CDR3 spans 13 amino acids. The DNA for the CDR3 is TGTGCCAGTAGTGCGACAGGGCGCTACGAGCAGTACTTC. It is translated as CASSATGRYEQYF.

The J gene is TRBJ2-7, the V gene TRBV4-1, with 10 bases that match TRBD2. CDR1 and CDR2 (germline): MGHRA, YSYEKL. Trimming removed 4 bases from V and 2 bases from J; junction bases left unmatched: 8. CDR3 length: 16 residues. The CDR3 DNA reads TGCGCCAGCAGCCTGGAACGGACTAGCGGAGCCTACGAGCAGTACTTC. It translates to CASSLERTSGAYEQYF.

This chain links TRBV11-2 with TRBJ2-5; D unresolved. Germline CDR1 and CDR2: SGHAT and FQNNGV. The CDR3 is 11 residues long. V lost 5 bases and J 7 bases, leaving 8 bases between the germline ends. The CDR3 sequence: CASSPGVTQYF. DNA of the CDR3: TGTGCCAGCAGCCCAGGAGTGACCCAGTACTTC.

The gene calls are TRBV6-4 and TRBJ1-4; 8 bases align to TRBD1. The CDR3 is 19 residues long. Germline loops: CDR1 MRHNA, CDR2 SNTAGT. V shed 6 bases and J 0 bases; nucleotides not matched to a gene: 15. CDR3 in DNA: TGTGCCAGCAGCCCGGGACAGGATCCCGGCTCCTCAACTAATGAAAAACTGTTTTTT. The encoded protein is CASSPGQDPGSSTNEKLFF.

This clone was observed a handful of times. The same CDR3 arises from other DNA sequences in this sample as well. The V call is TRBV12-3 or TRBV12-4, the J call TRBJ1-5, with D uncertain. The CDR3 has 13 amino acids. Trimming took off 0 bases at V and 4 bases at J, with 4 bases between the two ends. The DNA for the CDR3 is TGTGCCAGCAGTTTAGCAGAGAATCAGCCCCAGCATTTT. It translates to CASSLAENQPQHF.